The following is a TCR beta chain sequence with its context. Its antigen is as yet unknown. The data derive from a study of post-analysis software for immune sequencing data. This CDR3 has 12 residues. Germline-derived CDR1 and CDR2 are SGHAT and FQNNGV. Trimming cost V 5 bases and J 6 bases, with 11 bases left between them. Study-level findings and limits: Comparison with controls showed significantly lower normalized Chao1 diversity in multiple sclerosis patients. Roughly five TRBV segments were more frequent in patients than controls; TRBV5-6, TRBV5-1 and TRBV20-1 belonged to this group.

TCR beta cDNA libraries had unique molecular identifiers. Between 1 and 10 million T cells gave rise to around 500,000 cDNA molecules. TCRdb reanalysed the PCR reads using MiXCR and keeps one entry per CDR3 protein. The repertoire holds about 260,000 distinct CDR3 sequences, with just over 35% as singletons. The material sequenced was blood. This rearrangement joins TRBV11-2 to TRBJ2-7, with D possibly being TRBD1 or TRBD2 (6 bases each). The TCR sequence derives from a girl aged 10-17 years with multiple sclerosis. CDR3 coding DNA: TGTGCCAGCAGCCAGGAGGGGGGCGAGCAGTACTTC. Translated: CASSQEGGEQYF.